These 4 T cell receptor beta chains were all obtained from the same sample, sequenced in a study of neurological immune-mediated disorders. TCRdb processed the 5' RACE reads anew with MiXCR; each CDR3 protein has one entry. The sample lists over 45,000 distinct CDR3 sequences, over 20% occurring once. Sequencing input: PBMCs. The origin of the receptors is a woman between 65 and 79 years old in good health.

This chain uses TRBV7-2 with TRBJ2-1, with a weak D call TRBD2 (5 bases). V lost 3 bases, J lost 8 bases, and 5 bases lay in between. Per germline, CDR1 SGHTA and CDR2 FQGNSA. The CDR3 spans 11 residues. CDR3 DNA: TGTGCCAGCAGCTTTAGCGATGAGCAGTTCTTC. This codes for CASSFSDEQFF.

The CDR3 sequence is CSAIDRGDRRADTQYF. The CDR3 DNA sequence: TGCAGTGCCATAGATAGGGGGGACAGGCGGGCAGATACGCAGTATTTT. This sequence joins TRBV20-1 and TRBJ2-3; TRBD1 matches at 8 bases. Per germline, CDR1 DFQATT and CDR2 SNEGSKA (reference sequence). J was trimmed by 4 bases and V by 6 bases; bases with no gene match: 15. The CDR3 extends over 16 amino acids.

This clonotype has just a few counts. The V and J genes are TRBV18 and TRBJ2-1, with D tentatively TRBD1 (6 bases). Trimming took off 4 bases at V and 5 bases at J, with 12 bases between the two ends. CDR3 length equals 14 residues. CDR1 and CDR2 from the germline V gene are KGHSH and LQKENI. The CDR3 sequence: CASSRSGQNNEQFF. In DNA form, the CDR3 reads TGTGCCAGCTCACGATCAGGACAGAACAATGAGCAGTTCTTC. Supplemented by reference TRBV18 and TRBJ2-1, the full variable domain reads NAGVMQNPRHLVRRRGQEARLRCSPMKGHSHVYWYRQLPEEGLKFMVYLQKENIIDESGMPKERFSAEFPKEGPSILRIQQVVRGDSAAYFCASSRSGQNNEQFFGPGTRLTVL.

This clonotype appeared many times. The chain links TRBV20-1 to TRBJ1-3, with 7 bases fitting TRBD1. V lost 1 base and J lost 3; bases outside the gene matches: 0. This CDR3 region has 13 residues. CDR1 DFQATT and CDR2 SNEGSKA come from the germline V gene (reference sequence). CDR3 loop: CSARGQGGNTIYF. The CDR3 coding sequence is TGCAGTGCTAGAGGACAGGGTGGAAACACCATATATTTT.